What follows are 19 T cell receptor beta chains derived from one specimen sequenced in a study of blood T cell repertoires in COVID-19. Only in-frame clones appear in the TCRdb table, and some are missing; sequencing was by immunoSEQ multiplex PCR. The repertoire consists of 280,000 or so clones, with 90% occurring once and the leading ten covering less than 2%. The sequencing input was PBMCs or T cells enriched from blood (not recorded which). These receptors all stem from a woman between 18 and 30 years old with acute COVID-19.

The rearrangement links TRBV30 to TRBJ2-7, with a weak D call TRBD2 (6 bases). The V end lost 1 base, the J end lost 12 bases, and 16 bases lay between the germline ends. The germline V gene encodes CDR1 GTSNPN and CDR2 SVGIG (reference sequence). The CDR3 has 12 residues. The CDR3 coding sequence is TGTGCCTGGAGTGCAGGGACTCCCCCCCGGTACTTC. This encodes CAWSAGTPPRYF.

The rearrangement joins TRBV24-1 to TRBJ2-3; 8 nucleotides line up with TRBD1. Germline-derived CDR1 and CDR2 are KGHDR and SFDVKD. This CDR3 contains 16 residues. V lost 6 bases to trimming and J lost 7 bases; unmatched junction nucleotides: 14. This CDR3 is CATSLGTGDALNTQYF. Here the CDR3 DNA reads TGTGCCACCAGTTTGGGGACAGGTGATGCCCTAAATACGCAGTATTTT.

The rearrangement uses TRBV21-1 and TRBJ2-1; TRBD1, as called in the table, went unchecked against the DNA. TRBV21-1 is listed as a pseudogene. This CDR3 comprises 16 residues. This CDR3 is CASSNRRGQGNNEQFF. In DNA, the CDR3 is TGTGCCAGCAGCAATCGTCGGGGACAGGGGAACAATGAGCAGTTCTTC.

This rearrangement joins TRBV13 to TRBJ2-3; TRBD2 matches at 14 bases. The V gene end was trimmed by 5 bases and the J gene end by 2 bases; junction bases not matched to a gene: 3. This CDR3 is 16 amino acids long. Germline V CDR1 and CDR2: PRHDT, FYEKMQ (reference sequence). CDR3: CASSPTSGRATDTQYF. The CDR3 DNA reads as TGTGCCAGCAGCCCGACTAGCGGGAGGGCCACAGATACGCAGTATTTT.

The chain couples TRBV28 to TRBJ1-1; D perhaps matches TRBD1 (6 bases). This CDR3 has 16 amino acids. V was clipped by 3 bases and J by 0 bases, with 14 bases between them. CDR1 is MDHEN, CDR2 SYDVKM, per germline. CDR3 in amino acids: CASSLGAGRVNTEAFF. The CDR3, as DNA: TGTGCCAGCAGTTTGGGGGCCGGGCGGGTGAACACTGAAGCTTTCTTT.

The rearrangement joins TRBV30 to TRBJ1-6, with TRBD1 identical over 8 bases. Germline values: CDR1 GTSNPN, CDR2 SVGIG (reference sequence). The CDR3 is 14 residues long. The junction had 6 bases not matched to a gene; V was cut back by 2 bases and J by 9 bases. The CDR3 sequence is CAWSRTGLGSPLHF. The CDR3 nucleotides are TGTGCCTGGAGTCGGACAGGGCTGGGTTCACCCCTCCACTTT.

This chain links TRBV7-8 with TRBJ2-5; a weak D match, TRBD1 (5 bases). The germline gives CDR1 SGHVS, CDR2 FQNEAQ. V was trimmed by 3 bases and J by 1 base, leaving 9 bases between them. The CDR3 contains 14 residues. The CDR3 reads CASSFRAPQETQYF. The CDR3 coding sequence is TGTGCCAGCAGCTTCAGGGCCCCCCAAGAGACCCAGTACTTC.

The gene calls are TRBV12-3 or TRBV12-4 and TRBJ1-1; tentatively, D is TRBD1 (6 bases). V gave up 6 bases and J gave up 9 bases, with 14 bases separating them. CDR3 size: 12 residues. The chain's CDR3 is CASSPTGPKAFF. CDR3 sequence (DNA): TGTGCCAGCAGCCCAACAGGGCCTAAAGCTTTCTTT.

This clone is a singleton in its sample. V usage is TRBV19 and J usage is TRBJ1-1, with a tentative D call TRBD1 (6 bases). Germline V CDR1 and CDR2: LNHDA, SQIVND (reference sequence). V dropped 2 bases and J dropped 0 bases, with 25 bases sitting between them. This CDR3 contains 20 residues. The CDR3 loop is CASSIRPAGGQGVMNTEAFF. The CDR3 region has the DNA TGTGCCAGTAGTATACGTCCTGCGGGGGGCCAAGGAGTTATGAACACTGAAGCTTTCTTT.

V usage is TRBV5-1 and J usage is TRBJ2-3, with 9 bases matching TRBD2. V shed 8 bases and J 6 bases; nucleotides not matched to a gene: 10. This CDR3 comprises 14 residues. Germline CDR1 is SGHRS and CDR2 is YFSETQ. The CDR3 spells CASRAGGPRDTQYF. As DNA, the CDR3 is TGCGCCAGTAGGGCGGGAGGGCCTAGGGATACGCAGTATTTT.

V and J are TRBV7-2 and TRBJ2-7, with TRBD2 as a possible D gene (5 bases). The CDR3 is made up of 16 amino acids. With 8 bases removed from V and 1 base from J, the gap between germline ends came to 21 bases. Germline CDR1 SGHTA, CDR2 FQGNSA. The CDR3 sequence is CASVASVVAPSYEQYF. Here the CDR3 DNA reads TGTGCCAGCGTTGCAAGCGTAGTAGCGCCATCCTACGAGCAGTACTTC.

This clone was seen just once. The chain recombines TRBV10-2 with TRBJ2-7, with 8 bases aligning to TRBD2. The germline gives CDR1 WSHSY, CDR2 SAAADI. V shed 2 bases, J shed 2 bases, and the junction held 5 bases outside the gene matches. CDR3 size: 15 residues. The chain's CDR3 is CASSETSGSTYEQYF. The CDR3 bases are TGCGCCAGCAGTGAGACGAGCGGGAGTACCTACGAGCAGTACTTC.

The chain carries TRBV3-1 (or the pseudogene TRBV3-2) and TRBJ1-1; D remains ambiguous. V dropped 5 bases and J dropped 5 bases, with 12 bases sitting between them. This CDR3 is built from 13 residues. Germline-derived CDR1 and CDR2 are LGHDT and YNNKEL (reference sequence). The CDR3 sequence is CASSVALGTEAFF. The CDR3 bases are TGTGCCAGCAGCGTTGCCCTCGGGACTGAAGCTTTCTTT.

The rearrangement joins TRBV12-3 or TRBV12-4 to TRBJ2-1; no definite D call. The ends were cut back, 6 bases at V and 5 bases at J, with 11 bases in the middle. The CDR3 covers 13 residues. The CDR3 nucleotides are TGTGCCAGCAGCCCCCCTATAGACAATGAGCAGTTCTTC. This translates into CASSPPIDNEQFF.

V usage is TRBV4-1 and J usage is TRBJ2-7, with TRBD2 matching 8 bases. Germline CDR1 reads MGHRA; CDR2 reads YSYEKL. The CDR3 is made up of 14 amino acids. Trimming took 6 bases from V and 5 from J; bases not matched to a gene: 9. The CDR3 sequence is CASRASGRTNEQYF. Written as DNA, the CDR3 is TGCGCCAGCAGAGCCAGCGGGAGAACGAACGAGCAGTACTTC.

The chain uses TRBV7-3 and TRBJ1-6; 7 bases are shared with TRBD1. This CDR3 contains 17 residues. V dropped 3 bases and J dropped 1; count of bases not matched to a gene: 6. The germline CDR1 and CDR2 sequences are SGHTA and FQGTGA. The CDR3 DNA follows: TGTGCCAGCAGCTTTCGGGACAGACTTTCCTATAATTCACCCCTCCACTTT. Its protein product is CASSFRDRLSYNSPLHF.

CDR3 sequence reads: CSVEGQRGPVYEQYF. Written as DNA, the CDR3 is TGCAGCGTTGAGGGACAGCGAGGCCCAGTCTACGAGCAGTACTTC. This chain joins TRBV29-1 and TRBJ2-7; 7 bases are a match to TRBD1. The CDR3 length is 15 residues. CDR1 and CDR2 from the germline V gene are SQVTM and ANQGSEA. The V and J ends lost 3 bases and 3 bases, in that order; junction bases with no gene match: 11.

The chain combines TRBV12-5 with TRBJ2-1, with 9 bases fitting TRBD2. The CDR3 runs 18 residues. V was pared by 1 base and J by 5 bases, with 12 bases of the junction left unmatched. CDR1 and CDR2 (germline): LGHNT, FRNRAP. CDR3 in amino acids: CASGLDVMRGREDNEQFF. As DNA, the CDR3 is TGTGCTAGTGGTTTGGATGTGATGCGCGGGAGGGAAGACAATGAGCAGTTCTTC. The entire variable domain, with the rest obtained from reference TRBV12-5 and TRBJ2-1, is as follows: DARVTQTPRHKVTEMGQEVTMRCQPILGHNTVFWYRQTMMQGLELLAYFRNRAPLDDSGMPKDRFSAEMPDATLATLKIQPSEPRDSAVYFCASGLDVMRGREDNEQFFGPGTRLTVL.

The chain employs TRBV29-1 and TRBJ2-5, with TRBD2 matching over 7 bases. CDR1 is SQVTM and CDR2 is ANQGSEA in the germline V gene. V trimming: 1 base; J trimming: 2 bases; junction bases outside the gene matches: 7. The CDR3 contains 15 residues. The CDR3 spells CSVEAASGGQETQYF. DNA for the CDR3: TGCAGCGTTGAAGCAGCTAGCGGAGGACAAGAGACCCAGTACTTC.